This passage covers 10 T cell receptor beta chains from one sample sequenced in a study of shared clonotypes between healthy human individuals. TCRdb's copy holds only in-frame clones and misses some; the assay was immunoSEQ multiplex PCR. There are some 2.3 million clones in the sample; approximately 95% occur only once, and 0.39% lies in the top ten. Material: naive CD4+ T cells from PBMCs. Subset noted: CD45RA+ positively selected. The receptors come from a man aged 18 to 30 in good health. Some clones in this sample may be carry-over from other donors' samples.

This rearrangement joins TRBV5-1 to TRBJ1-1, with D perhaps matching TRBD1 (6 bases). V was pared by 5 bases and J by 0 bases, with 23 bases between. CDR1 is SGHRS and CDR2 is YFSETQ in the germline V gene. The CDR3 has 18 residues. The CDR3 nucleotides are TGCGCCAGCAGTCCTGGGGAGGGGGGAAGGAGCATGAACACTGAAGCTTTCTTT. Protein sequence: CASSPGEGGRSMNTEAFF.

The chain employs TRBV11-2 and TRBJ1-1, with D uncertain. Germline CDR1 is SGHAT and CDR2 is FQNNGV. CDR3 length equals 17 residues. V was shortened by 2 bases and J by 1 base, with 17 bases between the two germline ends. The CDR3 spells CASSLNHYRTGNTEAFF. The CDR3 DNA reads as TGTGCCAGCAGCTTAAACCATTACCGGACGGGGAACACTGAAGCTTTCTTT.

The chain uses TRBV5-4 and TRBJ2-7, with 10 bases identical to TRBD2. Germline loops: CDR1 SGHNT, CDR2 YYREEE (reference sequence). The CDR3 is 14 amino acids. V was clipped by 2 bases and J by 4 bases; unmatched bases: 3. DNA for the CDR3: TGTGCCAGCAGCTTTTCTAGCGGGAGATACGAGCAGTACTTC. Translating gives CASSFSSGRYEQYF.

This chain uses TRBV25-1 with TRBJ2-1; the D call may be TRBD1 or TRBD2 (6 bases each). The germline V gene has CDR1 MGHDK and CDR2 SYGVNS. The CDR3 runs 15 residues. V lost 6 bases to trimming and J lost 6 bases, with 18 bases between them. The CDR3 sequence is CASRPGAGVRNEQFF. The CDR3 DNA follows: TGTGCCAGCAGACCGGGGGCAGGAGTACGCAATGAGCAGTTCTTC.

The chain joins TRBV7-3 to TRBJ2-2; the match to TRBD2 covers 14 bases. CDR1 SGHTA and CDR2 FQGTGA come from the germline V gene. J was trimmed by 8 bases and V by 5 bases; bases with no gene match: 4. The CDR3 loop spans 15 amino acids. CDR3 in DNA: TGTGCCAGCAGCCCGGGGACTAGCGGGAGTGGGGAGCTGTTTTTT. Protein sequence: CASSPGTSGSGELFF.

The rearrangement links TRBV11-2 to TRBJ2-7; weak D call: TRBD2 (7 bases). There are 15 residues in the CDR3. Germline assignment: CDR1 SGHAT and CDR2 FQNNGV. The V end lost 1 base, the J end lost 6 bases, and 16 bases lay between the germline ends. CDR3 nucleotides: TGTGCCAGCAGCTTAGTTGTCGGGGGGCCCAGCGAGCAGTACTTC. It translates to CASSLVVGGPSEQYF.

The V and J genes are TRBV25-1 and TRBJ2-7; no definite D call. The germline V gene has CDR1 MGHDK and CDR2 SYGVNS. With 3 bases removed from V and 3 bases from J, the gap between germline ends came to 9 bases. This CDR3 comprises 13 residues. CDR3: CASSDRVSYEQYF. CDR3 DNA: TGTGCCAGCAGTGACCGGGTCAGCTACGAGCAGTACTTC.

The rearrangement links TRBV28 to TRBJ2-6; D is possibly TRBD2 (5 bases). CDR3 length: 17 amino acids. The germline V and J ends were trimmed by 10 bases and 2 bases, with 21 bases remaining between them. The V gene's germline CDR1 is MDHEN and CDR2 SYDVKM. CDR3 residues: CATHRGVARAGANVLTF. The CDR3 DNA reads TGTGCCACCCATCGGGGAGTCGCAAGGGCTGGGGCCAACGTCCTGACTTTC.

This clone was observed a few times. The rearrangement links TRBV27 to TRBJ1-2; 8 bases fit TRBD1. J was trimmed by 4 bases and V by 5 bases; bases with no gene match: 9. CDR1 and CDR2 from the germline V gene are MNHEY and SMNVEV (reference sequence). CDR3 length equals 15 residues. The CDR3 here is CASSLDRGQLYGYTF. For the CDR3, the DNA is TGTGCCAGCAGTCTCGACAGGGGACAACTCTATGGCTACACCTTC.

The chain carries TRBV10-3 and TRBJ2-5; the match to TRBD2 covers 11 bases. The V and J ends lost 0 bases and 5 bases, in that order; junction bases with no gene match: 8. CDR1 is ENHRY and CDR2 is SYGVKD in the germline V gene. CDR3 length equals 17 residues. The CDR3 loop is CAISESVAGGPRETQYF. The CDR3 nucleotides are TGTGCCATCAGTGAGTCTGTAGCGGGAGGGCCTCGGGAGACCCAGTACTTC.